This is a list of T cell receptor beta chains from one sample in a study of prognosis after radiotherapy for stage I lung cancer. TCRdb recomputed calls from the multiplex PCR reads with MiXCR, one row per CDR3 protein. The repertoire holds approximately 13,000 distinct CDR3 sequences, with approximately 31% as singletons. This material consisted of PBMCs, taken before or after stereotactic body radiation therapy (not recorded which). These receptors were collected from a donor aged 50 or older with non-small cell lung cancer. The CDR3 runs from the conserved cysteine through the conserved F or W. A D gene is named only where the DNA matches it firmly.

CDR3 protein: CASSYLGRDVYGYTF; J gene: TRBJ1-2; D gene: -; V gene: TRBV6-5; CDR3 length: 15
CDR3 protein: CATQRYTYNEQFF; J gene: TRBJ2-1; D gene: -; V gene: TRBV10-2; CDR3 length: 13
CDR3 protein: CSARLGQPSYEQYF; J gene: TRBJ2-7; D gene: -; V gene: TRBV20-1; CDR3 length: 14
CDR3 protein: CSAPRRDYSYNEQFF; J gene: TRBJ2-1; D gene: TRBD2; V gene: TRBV20-1; CDR3 length: 15
CDR3 protein: CASSAGRRRGQQHF; J gene: TRBJ1-5; D gene: -; V gene: TRBV6-2/TRBV6-3; CDR3 length: 14
CDR3 protein: CASSVGHQQTQYF; J gene: TRBJ2-5; D gene: -; V gene: TRBV2; CDR3 length: 13
CDR3 protein: CASSLARGPDTQYF; J gene: TRBJ2-3; D gene: -; V gene: TRBV7-2; CDR3 length: 14
CDR3 protein: CASGWTSGSDEQFF; J gene: TRBJ2-1; D gene: TRBD2; V gene: TRBV7-2; CDR3 length: 14
CDR3 protein: CASSRDGGTLSYEQYF; J gene: TRBJ2-7; D gene: TRBD2; V gene: TRBV15; CDR3 length: 16
CDR3 protein: CASSPRLAGASGELFF; J gene: TRBJ2-2; D gene: TRBD2; V gene: TRBV9; CDR3 length: 16
CDR3 protein: CASSQGTGNEQFF; J gene: TRBJ2-1; D gene: -; V gene: TRBV14; CDR3 length: 13
CDR3 protein: CAWSPGQGRRKLFF; J gene: TRBJ1-4; D gene: TRBD1; V gene: TRBV30; CDR3 length: 14
CDR3 protein: CASTRTLASGELFF; J gene: TRBJ2-2; D gene: -; V gene: TRBV28; CDR3 length: 14
CDR3 protein: CASSLSRGNSPLHF; J gene: TRBJ1-6; D gene: -; V gene: TRBV28; CDR3 length: 14
CDR3 protein: CASRGREDYGYTF; J gene: TRBJ1-2; D gene: TRBD1; V gene: TRBV28; CDR3 length: 13
CDR3 protein: CSARDLEGGIDTQYF; J gene: TRBJ2-3; D gene: -; V gene: TRBV20-1; CDR3 length: 15
CDR3 protein: CASSAQIDEQYF; J gene: TRBJ2-7; D gene: -; V gene: TRBV2; CDR3 length: 12
CDR3 protein: CASSLTRSTDTQYF; J gene: TRBJ2-3; D gene: -; V gene: TRBV7-9; CDR3 length: 14
CDR3 protein: CASSLTDPYTGELFF; J gene: TRBJ2-2; D gene: -; V gene: TRBV5-1; CDR3 length: 15
CDR3 protein: CVSTQGSGASYEQYF; J gene: TRBJ2-7; D gene: -; V gene: TRBV6-1; CDR3 length: 15
CDR3 protein: CASSLGWDSHEQYF; J gene: TRBJ2-7; D gene: -; V gene: TRBV11-2; CDR3 length: 14
CDR3 protein: CSARDHTEDTKDTQYF; J gene: TRBJ2-3; D gene: -; V gene: TRBV20-1; CDR3 length: 16
CDR3 protein: CASRSANGRATYNEQFF; J gene: TRBJ2-1; D gene: TRBD2; V gene: TRBV9; CDR3 length: 17
CDR3 protein: CASSPGTVPYGYTF; J gene: TRBJ1-2; D gene: TRBD1; V gene: TRBV12-3/TRBV12-4; CDR3 length: 14
CDR3 protein: CSAGLAQETQYF; J gene: TRBJ2-5; D gene: TRBD2; V gene: TRBV29-1; CDR3 length: 12
CDR3 protein: CANIQDGGPYNEQFF; J gene: TRBJ2-1; D gene: -; V gene: TRBV3-1; CDR3 length: 15
CDR3 protein: CASSRDENTEAFF; J gene: TRBJ1-1; D gene: -; V gene: TRBV18; CDR3 length: 13
CDR3 protein: CSVEGAVYNEQFF; J gene: TRBJ2-1; D gene: -; V gene: TRBV29-1; CDR3 length: 13
CDR3 protein: CASSYRYEQYF; J gene: TRBJ2-7; D gene: -; V gene: TRBV3-1; CDR3 length: 11
CDR3 protein: CASSFRLGGAGGNQPQHF; J gene: TRBJ1-5; D gene: -; V gene: TRBV5-4; CDR3 length: 18
CDR3 protein: CATSREGSGGANVLTF; J gene: TRBJ2-6; D gene: -; V gene: TRBV15; CDR3 length: 16
CDR3 protein: CATSDSGQAGYYEQYF; J gene: TRBJ2-7; D gene: TRBD1; V gene: TRBV24-1; CDR3 length: 16
CDR3 protein: CASSTMGQGDSPLHF; J gene: TRBJ1-6; D gene: TRBD1; V gene: TRBV28; CDR3 length: 15
CDR3 protein: CASRGGIIDGYTF; J gene: TRBJ1-2; D gene: -; V gene: TRBV28; CDR3 length: 13
CDR3 protein: CASHRWRVGANVLTF; J gene: TRBJ2-6; D gene: -; V gene: TRBV19; CDR3 length: 15
CDR3 protein: CASSQYSPNFNEQYF; J gene: TRBJ2-7; D gene: -; V gene: TRBV6-1; CDR3 length: 15
CDR3 protein: CASSKNTGFSQPQHF; J gene: TRBJ1-5; D gene: -; V gene: TRBV19; CDR3 length: 15
CDR3 protein: CASSDAYEQYF; J gene: TRBJ2-7; D gene: -; V gene: TRBV7-2; CDR3 length: 11
CDR3 protein: CASRMWIPRTLPASQHRSYEQYF; J gene: TRBJ2-7; D gene: -; V gene: TRBV27; CDR3 length: 23
CDR3 protein: CASRSPSGSRGGTDTQYF; J gene: TRBJ2-3; D gene: TRBD2; V gene: TRBV2; CDR3 length: 18
CDR3 protein: CASSPTLPEQYF; J gene: TRBJ2-7; D gene: -; V gene: TRBV28; CDR3 length: 12
CDR3 protein: CASSPTGDPYEQYF; J gene: TRBJ2-7; D gene: TRBD1; V gene: TRBV9; CDR3 length: 14
CDR3 protein: CASSYGGDYYGYTF; J gene: TRBJ1-2; D gene: -; V gene: TRBV27; CDR3 length: 14
CDR3 protein: CASSWGVQQPQHF; J gene: TRBJ1-5; D gene: -; V gene: TRBV19; CDR3 length: 13
CDR3 protein: CASSLWMNTEAFF; J gene: TRBJ1-1; D gene: -; V gene: TRBV5-1; CDR3 length: 13
CDR3 protein: CSALGGGYTF; J gene: TRBJ1-2; D gene: -; V gene: TRBV20-1; CDR3 length: 10
CDR3 protein: CSVVPSGNYEQYF; J gene: TRBJ2-7; D gene: TRBD2; V gene: TRBV20-1; CDR3 length: 13
CDR3 protein: CASSLKVGYDEQFF; J gene: TRBJ2-1; D gene: -; V gene: TRBV5-5; CDR3 length: 14
CDR3 protein: CASSRIAGGPETQYF; J gene: TRBJ2-5; D gene: TRBD2; V gene: TRBV3-1; CDR3 length: 15
CDR3 protein: CSAPQGINEKLVF; J gene: TRBJ1-4; D gene: TRBD1; V gene: TRBV20-1; CDR3 length: 13